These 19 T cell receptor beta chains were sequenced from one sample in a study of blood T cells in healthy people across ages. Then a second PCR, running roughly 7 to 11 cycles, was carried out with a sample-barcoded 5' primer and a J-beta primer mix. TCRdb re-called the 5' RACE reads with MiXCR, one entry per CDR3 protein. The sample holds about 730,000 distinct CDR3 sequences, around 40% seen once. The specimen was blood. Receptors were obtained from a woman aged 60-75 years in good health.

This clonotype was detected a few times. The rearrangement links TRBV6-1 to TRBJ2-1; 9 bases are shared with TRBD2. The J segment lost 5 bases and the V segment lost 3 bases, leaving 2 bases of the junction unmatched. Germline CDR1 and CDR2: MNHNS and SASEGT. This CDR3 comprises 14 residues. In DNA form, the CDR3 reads TGTGCCAGCAGTGATAGCGGGAGCAACAATGAGCAGTTCTTC. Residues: CASSDSGSNNEQFF.

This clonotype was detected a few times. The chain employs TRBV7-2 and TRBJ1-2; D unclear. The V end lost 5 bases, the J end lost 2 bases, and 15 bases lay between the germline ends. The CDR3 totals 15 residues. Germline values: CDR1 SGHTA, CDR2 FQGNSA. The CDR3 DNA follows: TGTGCCAGCAGCACCCCAGTCCAAGGCAACTATGGCTACACCTTC. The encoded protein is CASSTPVQGNYGYTF.

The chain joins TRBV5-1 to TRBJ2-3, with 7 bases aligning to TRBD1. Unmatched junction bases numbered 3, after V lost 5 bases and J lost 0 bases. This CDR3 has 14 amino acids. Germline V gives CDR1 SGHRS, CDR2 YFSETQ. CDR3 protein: CASRPTGSTDTQYF. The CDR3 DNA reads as TGCGCCAGCAGGCCGACAGGGAGCACAGATACGCAGTATTTT. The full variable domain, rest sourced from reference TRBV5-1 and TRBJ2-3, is KAGVTQTPRYLIKTRGQQVTLSCSPISGHRSVSWYQQTPGQGLQFLFEYFSETQRNKGNFPGRFSGRQFSNSRSEMNVSTLELGDSALYLCASRPTGSTDTQYFGPGTRLTVL.

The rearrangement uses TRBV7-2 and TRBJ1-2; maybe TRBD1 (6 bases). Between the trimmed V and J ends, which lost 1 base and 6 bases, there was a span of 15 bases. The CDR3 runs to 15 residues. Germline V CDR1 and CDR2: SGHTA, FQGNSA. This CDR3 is CASSLENRVGHGYTF. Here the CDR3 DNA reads TGTGCCAGCAGCTTAGAAAACAGGGTCGGGCATGGCTACACCTTC. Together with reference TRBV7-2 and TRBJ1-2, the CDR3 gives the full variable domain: GAGVSQSPSNKVTEKGKDVELRCDPISGHTALYWYRQSLGQGLEFLIYFQGNSAPDKSGLPSDRFSAERTGGSVSTLTIQRTQQEDSAVYLCASSLENRVGHGYTFGSGTRLTVV.

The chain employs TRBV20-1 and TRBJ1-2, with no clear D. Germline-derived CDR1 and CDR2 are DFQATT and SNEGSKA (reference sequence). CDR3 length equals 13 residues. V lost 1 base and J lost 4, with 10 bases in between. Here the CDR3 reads CSARGGQVYGYTF. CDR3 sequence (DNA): TGCAGTGCTAGAGGAGGCCAGGTCTATGGCTACACCTTC.

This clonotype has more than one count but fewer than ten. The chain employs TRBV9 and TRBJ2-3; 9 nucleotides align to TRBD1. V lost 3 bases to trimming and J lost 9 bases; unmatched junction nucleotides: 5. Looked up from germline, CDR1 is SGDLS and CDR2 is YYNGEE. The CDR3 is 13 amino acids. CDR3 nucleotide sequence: TGTGCCAGCAGCGCCCACGGACAGGGGACGCAGTATTTT. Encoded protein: CASSAHGQGTQYF.

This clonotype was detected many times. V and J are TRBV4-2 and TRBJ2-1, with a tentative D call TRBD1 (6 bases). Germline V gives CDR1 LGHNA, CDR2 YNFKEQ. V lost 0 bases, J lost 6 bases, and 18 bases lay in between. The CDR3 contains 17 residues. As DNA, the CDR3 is TGTGCCAGCAGCCAAGATGAAGAGGGGGTTCGGCTCAATGAGCAGTTCTTC. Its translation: CASSQDEEGVRLNEQFF.

The CDR3 sequence is CASSAPGTGRTDTQYF. CDR3 coding DNA: TGTGCCAGCAGTGCCCCCGGGACAGGGAGGACAGATACGCAGTATTTT. The gene calls are TRBV12-3 or TRBV12-4 and TRBJ2-3; the match to TRBD1 covers 9 bases. The CDR3 contains 16 residues. V lost 5 bases and J lost 3; bases outside the gene matches: 9.

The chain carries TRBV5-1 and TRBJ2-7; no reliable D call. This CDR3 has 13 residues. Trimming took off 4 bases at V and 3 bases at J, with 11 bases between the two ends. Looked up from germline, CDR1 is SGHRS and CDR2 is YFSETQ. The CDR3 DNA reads TGCGCCAGCAGCCTGCGATCTTACTACGAGCAGTACTTC. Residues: CASSLRSYYEQYF.

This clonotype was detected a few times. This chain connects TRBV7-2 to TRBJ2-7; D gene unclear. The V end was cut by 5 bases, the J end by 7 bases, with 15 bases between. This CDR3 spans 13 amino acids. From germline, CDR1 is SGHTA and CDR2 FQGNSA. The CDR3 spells CASSVTQAREQYF. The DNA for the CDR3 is TGTGCCAGCAGCGTGACCCAGGCGCGGGAGCAGTACTTC.

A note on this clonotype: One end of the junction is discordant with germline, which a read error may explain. The CDR3 loop is CASSPNEEAVQYF. The CDR3 coding sequence is TGCGCCAGCAGCCCTAACGAGGAGGCGGTGCAGTACTTC. V gene TRBV13 combines with J gene TRBJ2-5, with a weak D call TRBD2 (5 bases). The CDR3 sequence is 13 residues long. Germline V lookup: CDR1 PRHDT, CDR2 FYEKMQ (reference sequence).

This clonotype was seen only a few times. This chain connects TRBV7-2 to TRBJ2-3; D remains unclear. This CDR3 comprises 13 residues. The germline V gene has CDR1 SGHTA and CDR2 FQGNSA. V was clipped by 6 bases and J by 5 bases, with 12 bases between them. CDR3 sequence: CASSDTLLDTQYF. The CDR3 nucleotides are TGTGCCAGCAGTGACACTCTGTTAGATACGCAGTATTTT.

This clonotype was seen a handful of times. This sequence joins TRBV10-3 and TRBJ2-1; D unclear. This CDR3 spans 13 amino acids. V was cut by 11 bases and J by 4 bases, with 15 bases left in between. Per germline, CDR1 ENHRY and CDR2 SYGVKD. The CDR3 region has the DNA TGTGCCTCCCTCGGATCGTCTTACAATGAGCAGTTCTTC. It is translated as CASLGSSYNEQFF.

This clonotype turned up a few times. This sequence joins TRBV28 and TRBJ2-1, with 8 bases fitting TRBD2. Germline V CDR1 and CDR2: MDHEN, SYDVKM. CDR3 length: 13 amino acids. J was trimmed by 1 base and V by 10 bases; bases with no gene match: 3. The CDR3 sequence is CATGTRSYNEQFF. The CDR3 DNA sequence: TGTGCCACCGGGACTAGGTCCTACAATGAGCAGTTCTTC. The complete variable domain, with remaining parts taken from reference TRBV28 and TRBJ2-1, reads DVKVTQSSRYLVKRTGEKVFLECVQDMDHENMFWYRQDPGLGLRLIYFSYDVKMKEKGDIPEGYSVSREKKERFSLILESASTNQTSMYLCATGTRSYNEQFFGPGTRLTVL.

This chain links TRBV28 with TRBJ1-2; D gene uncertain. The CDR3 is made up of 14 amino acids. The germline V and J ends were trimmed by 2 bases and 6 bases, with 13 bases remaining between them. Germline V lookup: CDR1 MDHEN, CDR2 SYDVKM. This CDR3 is CASSLGLRADGYTF. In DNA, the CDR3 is TGTGCCAGCAGTTTAGGACTTCGGGCGGATGGCTACACCTTC.

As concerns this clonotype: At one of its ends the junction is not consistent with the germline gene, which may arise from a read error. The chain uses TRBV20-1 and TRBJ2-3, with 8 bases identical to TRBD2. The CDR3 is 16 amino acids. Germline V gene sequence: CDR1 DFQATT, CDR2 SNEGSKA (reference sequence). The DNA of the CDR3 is TGCAGTGCCAGATCAATAGCGGGATCACTCACAGGTACGCAGTATTTT. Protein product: CSARSIAGSLTGTQYF.

The CDR3 reads CASRETGESSYNEQFF. The DNA of the CDR3 is TGTGCCAGCAGAGAGACAGGGGAGAGCTCCTACAATGAGCAGTTCTTC. The chain carries TRBV2 and TRBJ2-1; 8 bases are shared with TRBD1. V lost 6 bases, J lost 0 bases, and 7 bases stayed unmatched. CDR3 length equals 16 residues. The germline gives CDR1 SNHLY, CDR2 FYNNEI.

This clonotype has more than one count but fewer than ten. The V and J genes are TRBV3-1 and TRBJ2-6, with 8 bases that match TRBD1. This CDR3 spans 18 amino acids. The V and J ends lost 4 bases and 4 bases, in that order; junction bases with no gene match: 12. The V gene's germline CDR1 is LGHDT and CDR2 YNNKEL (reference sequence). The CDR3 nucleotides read TGTGCCAGCAGCCCAAGTACTCAGGGGGCTTCGGGGGCCAACGTCCTGACTTTC. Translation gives CASSPSTQGASGANVLTF.

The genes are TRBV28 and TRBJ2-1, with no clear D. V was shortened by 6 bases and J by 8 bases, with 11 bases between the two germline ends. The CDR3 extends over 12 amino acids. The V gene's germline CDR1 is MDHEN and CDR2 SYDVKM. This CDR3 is CASRGLVYEQFF. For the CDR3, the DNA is TGTGCCAGCAGAGGTCTAGTATATGAGCAGTTCTTC.